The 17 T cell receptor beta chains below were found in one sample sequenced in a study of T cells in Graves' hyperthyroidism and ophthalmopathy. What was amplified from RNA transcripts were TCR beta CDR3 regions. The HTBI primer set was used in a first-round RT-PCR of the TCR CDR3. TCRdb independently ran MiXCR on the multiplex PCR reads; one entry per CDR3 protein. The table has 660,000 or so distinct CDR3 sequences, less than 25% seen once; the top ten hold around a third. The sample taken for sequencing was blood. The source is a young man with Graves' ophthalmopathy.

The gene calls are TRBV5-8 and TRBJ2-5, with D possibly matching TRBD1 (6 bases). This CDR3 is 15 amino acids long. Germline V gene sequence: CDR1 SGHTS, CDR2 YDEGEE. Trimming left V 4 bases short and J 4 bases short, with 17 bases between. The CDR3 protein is CASSPRVGQPETQYF. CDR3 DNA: TGTGCCAGCAGCCCGAGGGTCGGACAGCCAGAGACCCAGTACTTC.

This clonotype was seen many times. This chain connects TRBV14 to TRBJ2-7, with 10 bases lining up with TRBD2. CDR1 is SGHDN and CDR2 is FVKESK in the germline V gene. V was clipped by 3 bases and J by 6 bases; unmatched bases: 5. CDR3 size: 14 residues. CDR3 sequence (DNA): TGTGCCAGCAGCCACAGCGGGAGGGCTTCCGAGCAGTACTTC. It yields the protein CASSHSGRASEQYF.

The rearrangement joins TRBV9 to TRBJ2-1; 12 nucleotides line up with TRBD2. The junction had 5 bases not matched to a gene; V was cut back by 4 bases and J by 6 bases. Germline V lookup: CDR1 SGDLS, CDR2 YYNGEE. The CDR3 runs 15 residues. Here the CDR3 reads CASSPRLAGANEQFF. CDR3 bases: TGTGCCAGCAGCCCCAGACTAGCGGGAGCCAATGAGCAGTTCTTC. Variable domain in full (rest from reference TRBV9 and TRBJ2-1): DSGVTQTPKHLITATGQRVTLRCSPRSGDLSVYWYQQSLDQGLQFLIQYYNGEERAKGNILERFSAQQFPDLHSELNLSSLELGDSALYFCASSPRLAGANEQFFGPGTRLTVL.

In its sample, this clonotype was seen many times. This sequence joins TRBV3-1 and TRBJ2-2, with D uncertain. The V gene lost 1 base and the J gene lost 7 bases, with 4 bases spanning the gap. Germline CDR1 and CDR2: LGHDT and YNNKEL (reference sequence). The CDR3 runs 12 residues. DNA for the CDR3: TGTGCCAGCAGCCAAGTCGACGGGGAGCTGTTTTTT. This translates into CASSQVDGELFF.

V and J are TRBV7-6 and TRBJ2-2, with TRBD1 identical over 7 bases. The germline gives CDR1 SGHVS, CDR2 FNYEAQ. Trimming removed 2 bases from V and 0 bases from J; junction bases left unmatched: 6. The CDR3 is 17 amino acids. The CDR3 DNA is TGTGCCAGCAGCTTAATTCAGGGGGTGACGAACACCGGGGAGCTGTTTTTT. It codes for CASSLIQGVTNTGELFF.

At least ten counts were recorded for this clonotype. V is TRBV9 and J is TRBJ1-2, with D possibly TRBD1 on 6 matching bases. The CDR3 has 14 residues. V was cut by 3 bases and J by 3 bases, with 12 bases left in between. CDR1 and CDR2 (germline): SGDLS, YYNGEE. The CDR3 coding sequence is TGTGCCAGCAGCGGGGGGGCTCGGGACTATGGCTACACCTTC. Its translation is CASSGGARDYGYTF.

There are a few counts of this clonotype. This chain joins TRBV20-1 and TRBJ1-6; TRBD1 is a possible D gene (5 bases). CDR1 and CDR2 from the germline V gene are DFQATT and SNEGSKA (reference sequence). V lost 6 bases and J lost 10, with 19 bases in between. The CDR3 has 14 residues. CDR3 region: CSAAGQGFGSPLHF. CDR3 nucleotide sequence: TGCAGTGCCGCCGGTCAGGGCTTCGGGTCACCCCTCCACTTT.

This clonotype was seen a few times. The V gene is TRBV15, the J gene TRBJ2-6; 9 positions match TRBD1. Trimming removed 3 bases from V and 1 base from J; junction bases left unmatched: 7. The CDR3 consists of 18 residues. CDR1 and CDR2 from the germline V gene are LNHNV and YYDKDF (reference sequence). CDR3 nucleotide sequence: TGTGCCACCAGCAGGCCGGGACAGGGATTATCTGGGGCCAACGTCCTGACTTTC. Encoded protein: CATSRPGQGLSGANVLTF.

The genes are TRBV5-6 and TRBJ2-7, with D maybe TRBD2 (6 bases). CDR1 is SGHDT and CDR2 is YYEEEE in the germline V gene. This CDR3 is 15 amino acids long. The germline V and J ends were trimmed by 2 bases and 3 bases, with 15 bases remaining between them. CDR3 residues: CASSLWGEVGYEQYF. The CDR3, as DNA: TGTGCCAGCAGCTTATGGGGGGAGGTCGGCTACGAGCAGTACTTC. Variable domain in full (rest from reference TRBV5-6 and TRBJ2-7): DAGVTQSPTHLIKTRGQQVTLRCSPKSGHDTVSWYQQALGQGPQFIFQYYEEEERQRGNFPDRFSGHQFPNYSSELNVNALLLGDSALYLCASSLWGEVGYEQYFGPGTRLTVT.

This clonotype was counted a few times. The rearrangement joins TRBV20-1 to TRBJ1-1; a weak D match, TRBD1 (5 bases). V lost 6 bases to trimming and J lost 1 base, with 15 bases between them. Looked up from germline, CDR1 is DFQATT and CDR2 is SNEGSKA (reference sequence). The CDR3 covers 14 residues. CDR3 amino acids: CSAGRGTGNTEAFF. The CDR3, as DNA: TGCAGTGCGGGGAGGGGTACAGGGAACACTGAAGCTTTCTTT.

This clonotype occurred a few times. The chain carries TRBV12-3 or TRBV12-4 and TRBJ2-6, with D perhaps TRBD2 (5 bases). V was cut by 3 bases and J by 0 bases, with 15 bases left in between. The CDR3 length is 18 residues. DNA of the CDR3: TGTGCCAGCAGTTTTGGACTCCTCTCCCCCTCTGGGGCCAACGTCCTGACTTTC. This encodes CASSFGLLSPSGANVLTF.

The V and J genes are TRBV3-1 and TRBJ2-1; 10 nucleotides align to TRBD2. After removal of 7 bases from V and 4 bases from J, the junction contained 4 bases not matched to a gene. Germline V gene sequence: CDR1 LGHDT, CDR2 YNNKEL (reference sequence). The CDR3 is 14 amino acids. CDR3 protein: CASNAGLAYNEQFF. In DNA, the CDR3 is TGTGCCAGCAACGCGGGACTAGCGTACAATGAGCAGTTCTTC.

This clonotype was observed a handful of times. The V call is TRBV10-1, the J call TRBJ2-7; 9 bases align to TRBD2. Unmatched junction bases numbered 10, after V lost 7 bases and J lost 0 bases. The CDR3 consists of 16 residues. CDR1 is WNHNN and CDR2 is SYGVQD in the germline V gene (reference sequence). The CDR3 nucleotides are TGCGCCAGCACGGGTGTAGCGGGAGTGATCTCCTACGAGCAGTACTTC. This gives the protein CASTGVAGVISYEQYF.

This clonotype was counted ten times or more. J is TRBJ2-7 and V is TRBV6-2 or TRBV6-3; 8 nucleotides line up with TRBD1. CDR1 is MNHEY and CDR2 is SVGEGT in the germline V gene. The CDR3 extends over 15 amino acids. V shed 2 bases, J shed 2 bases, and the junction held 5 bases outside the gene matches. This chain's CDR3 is CASSYLRGPAYEQYF. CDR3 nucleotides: TGTGCCAGCAGTTACCTCAGGGGGCCCGCCTACGAGCAGTACTTC.

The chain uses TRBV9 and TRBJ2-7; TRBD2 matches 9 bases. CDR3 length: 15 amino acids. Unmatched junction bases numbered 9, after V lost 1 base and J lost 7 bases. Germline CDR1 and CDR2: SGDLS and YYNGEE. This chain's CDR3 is CASSVMAGGYNEQYF. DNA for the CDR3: TGTGCCAGCAGCGTAATGGCGGGAGGGTATAATGAGCAGTACTTC.

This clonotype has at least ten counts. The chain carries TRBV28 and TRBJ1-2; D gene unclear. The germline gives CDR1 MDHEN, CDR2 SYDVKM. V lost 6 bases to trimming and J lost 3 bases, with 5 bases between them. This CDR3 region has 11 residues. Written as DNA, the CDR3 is TGTGCCAGCAGCTATTACTATGGCTACACCTTC. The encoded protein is CASSYYYGYTF.

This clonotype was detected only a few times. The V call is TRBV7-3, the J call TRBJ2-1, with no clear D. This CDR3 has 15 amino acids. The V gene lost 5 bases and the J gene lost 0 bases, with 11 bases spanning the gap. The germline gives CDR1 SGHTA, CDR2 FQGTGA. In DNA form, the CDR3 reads TGTGCCAGCAGCGTTCAATTGAGCTCCTACAATGAGCAGTTCTTC. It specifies CASSVQLSSYNEQFF.